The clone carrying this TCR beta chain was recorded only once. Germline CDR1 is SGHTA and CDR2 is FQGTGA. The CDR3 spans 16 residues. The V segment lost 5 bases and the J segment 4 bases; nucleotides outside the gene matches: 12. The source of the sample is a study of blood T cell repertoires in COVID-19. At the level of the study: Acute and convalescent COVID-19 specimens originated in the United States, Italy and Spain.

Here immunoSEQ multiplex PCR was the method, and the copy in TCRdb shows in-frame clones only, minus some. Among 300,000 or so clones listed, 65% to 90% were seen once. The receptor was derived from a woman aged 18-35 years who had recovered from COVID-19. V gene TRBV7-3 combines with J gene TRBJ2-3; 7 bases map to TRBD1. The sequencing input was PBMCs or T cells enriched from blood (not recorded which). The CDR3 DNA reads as TGTGCCAGCAGCCCCTCGGCAGGGGGTGTCCCAGATACGCAGTATTTT. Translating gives CASSPSAGGVPDTQYF.